The 30 T cell receptor beta chains below were found in one sample sequenced in a study of OX40 agonist ivuxolimab in advanced cancers. Assay: immunoSEQ multiplex PCR; the TCRdb copy retains only in-frame clones and omits some. The data show 30,000 to 35,000 clones, under 85% seen once. The sample here was CD4+ or CD8+ T cells sorted from blood, taken in a trial of the OX40 agonist ivuxolimab. The origin of the receptors is an adult with an advanced solid tumor such as melanoma, head and neck, liver or kidney cancer.

The chain has TRBV15 and TRBJ1-2; D is undetermined. The CDR3 is made up of 17 amino acids. Trimming cost V 1 base and J 0 bases, with 15 bases left between them. Germline V gives CDR1 LNHNV, CDR2 YYDKDF (reference sequence). In DNA, the CDR3 is TGTGCCACCAGCAGAGTGGCAATCCTTTTCCCTAACTATGGCTACACCTTC. It is translated as CATSRVAILFPNYGYTF.

Remarks on this clone: Other DNA sequences in the sample encode the same CDR3. This chain joins TRBV2 and TRBJ2-5; 12 bases are shared with TRBD1. V trimming: 6 bases; J trimming: 4 bases; junction bases outside the gene matches: 3. The CDR3 runs to 14 residues. Germline V lookup: CDR1 SNHLY, CDR2 FYNNEI. CDR3 DNA sequence: TGTGCCAGCAGCGGGACAGGGGGCGGAGAGACCCAGTACTTC. It is translated as CASSGTGGGETQYF. The full variable domain, completed using reference TRBV2 and TRBJ2-5, is EPEVTQTPSHQVTQMGQEVILRCVPISNHLYFYWYRQILGQKVEFLVSFYNNEISEKSEIFDDQFSVERPDGSNFTLKIRSTKLEDSAMYFCASSGTGGGETQYFGPGTRLLVL.

The chain carries TRBV5-5 and TRBJ2-3, with D unresolved. Trimming cost V 5 bases and J 0 bases, with 7 bases left between them. The CDR3 runs 13 residues. Per germline, CDR1 SGHKS and CDR2 YYEKEE (reference sequence). The CDR3 region has the DNA TGTGCCAGCAGGTCACACAGCACAGATACGCAGTATTTT. The encoded protein is CASRSHSTDTQYF.

The sample holds one count of this clone. This rearrangement joins TRBV30 to TRBJ2-5; D is possibly TRBD1 (6 bases). The CDR3 consists of 18 residues. Germline CDR1 reads GTSNPN; CDR2 reads SVGIG (reference sequence). V lost 2 bases to trimming and J lost 1 base, with 23 bases between them. The CDR3 sequence: CAWSPQGGWDKRQETQYF. As DNA, the CDR3 is TGTGCCTGGAGTCCCCAGGGCGGTTGGGACAAGCGCCAAGAGACCCAGTACTTC.

This clone appeared a single time. The chain uses TRBV11-2 and TRBJ1-4; D call uncertain. From germline, CDR1 is SGHAT and CDR2 FQNNGV. Trimming removed 1 base at V and 4 bases at J, with 10 bases between. There are 15 residues in the CDR3. Here the CDR3 reads CASSLVGGINEKLFF. CDR3 in DNA: TGTGCCAGCAGCTTAGTGGGCGGGATTAATGAAAAACTGTTTTTT.

The chain is built from TRBV10-3 and TRBJ2-5; D possibly uses TRBD1 or TRBD2 (5 bases each). The last part of the DNA fits TRBJ2-7 better; the J call may be wrong. Per the germline V gene, CDR1 is ENHRY and CDR2 is SYGVKD. The CDR3 sequence is 14 residues long. DNA for the CDR3: TGTGCCATCAGTGCGGCGGAGAGGGGCTACGAGCAGTACTTC. It codes for CAISAAERGYEQYF.

By sample share, this clone is medium-sized. CDR3 sequence (DNA): TGTGCCAGCACCATCGAGGGCCCTAACAGCTCCTATAATTCACCCCTCCACTTT. The encoded protein is CASTIEGPNSSYNSPLHF. The chain uses TRBV2 and TRBJ1-6; D remains unclear. The CDR3 is 18 residues long. Germline V gene sequence: CDR1 SNHLY, CDR2 FYNNEI. The V end was cut by 7 bases, the J end by 0 bases, with 19 bases between.

V and J are TRBV9 and TRBJ1-1; D is ambiguous. V gave up 5 bases and J gave up 0 bases, with 14 bases separating them. This CDR3 contains 15 residues. Germline CDR1 SGDLS, CDR2 YYNGEE. CDR3 bases: TGTGCCAGCAGTGAATGGCGGACGGTGAACACTGAAGCTTTCTTT. Its protein product is CASSEWRTVNTEAFF. The whole variable domain, remainder taken from reference TRBV9 and TRBJ1-1, is DSGVTQTPKHLITATGQRVTLRCSPRSGDLSVYWYQQSLDQGLQFLIQYYNGEERAKGNILERFSAQQFPDLHSELNLSSLELGDSALYFCASSEWRTVNTEAFFGQGTRLTVV.

The chain joins TRBV5-1 to TRBJ2-3; D perhaps matches TRBD2 (7 bases). Looked up from germline, CDR1 is SGHRS and CDR2 is YFSETQ. The length of the CDR3 is 14 residues. V was pared by 3 bases and J by 2 bases, with 10 bases between. The CDR3 DNA is TGCGCCAGCAGCTACGGGGGGCTCACAGATACGCAGTATTTT. It specifies CASSYGGLTDTQYF. Full variable domain (remainder filled in from reference TRBV5-1 and TRBJ2-3): KAGVTQTPRYLIKTRGQQVTLSCSPISGHRSVSWYQQTPGQGLQFLFEYFSETQRNKGNFPGRFSGRQFSNSRSEMNVSTLELGDSALYLCASSYGGLTDTQYFGPGTRLTVL.

This clone came up once. This sequence joins TRBV7-2 and TRBJ2-1; 15 positions match TRBD2. V was clipped by 5 bases and J by 9 bases; unmatched bases: 5. Germline lookup yields CDR1 SGHTA and CDR2 FQGNSA. The CDR3 covers 15 residues. This CDR3 reads CASSPGLAGGGEQFF. DNA for the CDR3: TGTGCCAGCAGCCCGGGACTAGCGGGAGGCGGTGAGCAGTTCTTC.

V usage is TRBV5-1 and J usage is TRBJ2-5; D perhaps matches TRBD2 (6 bases). V lost 1 base to trimming and J lost 2 bases, with 12 bases between them. The germline V gene has CDR1 SGHRS and CDR2 YFSETQ. The CDR3 is 15 residues long. CDR3 in DNA: TGCGCCAGCAGCTTGTCGGGGGATGGGCAAGAGACCCAGTACTTC. Its protein product is CASSLSGDGQETQYF. The full variable domain, in which reference TRBV5-1 and TRBJ2-5 provide the parts outside the CDR3, is KAGVTQTPRYLIKTRGQQVTLSCSPISGHRSVSWYQQTPGQGLQFLFEYFSETQRNKGNFPGRFSGRQFSNSRSEMNVSTLELGDSALYLCASSLSGDGQETQYFGPGTRLLVL.

This clone was seen a few times. This chain uses TRBV6-5 with TRBJ2-5; D is undetermined. This CDR3 is built from 12 residues. CDR1 is MNHEY, CDR2 SVGAGI, per germline. V dropped 8 bases and J dropped 1 base, with 8 bases sitting between them. Here the CDR3 reads CASGRVQETQYF. The CDR3 bases are TGTGCCAGCGGTAGGGTCCAAGAGACCCAGTACTTC.

This chain connects TRBV9 to TRBJ2-4; D may correspond to TRBD1 or TRBD2 (6 bases each). Germline V gives CDR1 SGDLS, CDR2 YYNGEE. The CDR3 covers 15 residues. V lost 0 bases and J 1 base, leaving 8 bases between the germline ends. CDR3 protein: CASSVEGGAKNIQYF. The DNA of the CDR3 is TGTGCCAGCAGCGTAGAAGGGGGGGCCAAAAACATTCAGTACTTC. Variable domain in full (rest from reference TRBV9 and TRBJ2-4): DSGVTQTPKHLITATGQRVTLRCSPRSGDLSVYWYQQSLDQGLQFLIQYYNGEERAKGNILERFSAQQFPDLHSELNLSSLELGDSALYFCASSVEGGAKNIQYFGAGTRLSVL.

This clone was seen a few times. The V gene is TRBV7-9, the J gene TRBJ2-2; no reliable D call. This CDR3 is built from 14 residues. Trimming took off 3 bases at V and 1 base at J, with 6 bases between the two ends. CDR1 and CDR2 from the germline V gene are SEHNR and FQNEAQ (reference sequence). The CDR3 here is CASSFSGNTGELFF. CDR3 DNA sequence: TGTGCCAGCAGCTTCTCAGGGAACACCGGGGAGCTGTTTTTT.

CDR3 amino acids: CASKTAANEKLFF. The CDR3 DNA reads TGTGCCAGTAAGACGGCGGCTAATGAAAAACTGTTTTTT. The chain joins TRBV6-6 to TRBJ1-4; D is unresolved. The CDR3 totals 13 residues. V shed 9 bases and J shed 3 bases, with 11 bases lying between them. The V gene's germline CDR1 is MNHNY and CDR2 SVGAGI (reference sequence).

This clone was counted a few times. The chain couples TRBV6-6 to TRBJ2-7; 7 positions agree with TRBD2. Per the germline V gene, CDR1 is MNHNY and CDR2 is SVGAGI (reference sequence). The V and J ends lost 2 bases and 0 bases, in that order; junction bases with no gene match: 7. The CDR3 runs to 16 residues. The CDR3 nucleotides read TGTGCCAGCAGTTACAATAGAGGGAGGGACTCCTACGAGCAGTACTTC. As protein: CASSYNRGRDSYEQYF.

The gene calls are TRBV5-1 and TRBJ1-2; 8 positions agree with TRBD1. V shed 5 bases and J 3 bases; nucleotides not matched to a gene: 3. There are 13 residues in the CDR3. Germline V gene lookup returns CDR1 SGHRS and CDR2 YFSETQ. CDR3 nucleotides: TGCGCCAGCAGTGCGGACAGGGACTATGGCTACACCTTC. It codes for CASSADRDYGYTF. Full variable domain (remainder filled in from reference TRBV5-1 and TRBJ1-2): KAGVTQTPRYLIKTRGQQVTLSCSPISGHRSVSWYQQTPGQGLQFLFEYFSETQRNKGNFPGRFSGRQFSNSRSEMNVSTLELGDSALYLCASSADRDYGYTFGSGTRLTVV.

This clone was counted only a few times. The J gene is TRBJ1-1, the V gene TRBV6-1; no clear D gene. CDR1 and CDR2 from the germline V gene are MNHNS and SASEGT. CDR3 length: 14 amino acids. V was shortened by 4 bases and J by 2 bases, with 11 bases between the two germline ends. CDR3 region: CASSGGGSNTEAFF. The DNA of the CDR3 is TGTGCCAGCAGTGGGGGAGGGTCCAACACTGAAGCTTTCTTT.

This chain connects TRBV7-9 to TRBJ1-1, with D possibly matching TRBD1 (5 bases). Germline CDR1 and CDR2: SEHNR and FQNEAQ (reference sequence). Trimming shortened V by 7 bases and J by 2 bases, and 20 bases separated the two germline ends. This CDR3 is 16 amino acids long. CDR3: CASTLSGGIKNTEAFF. The CDR3 nucleotides read TGTGCCAGCACCCTGTCCGGGGGAATAAAAAACACTGAAGCTTTCTTT.

There are a few counts of this clone. This chain connects TRBV11-2 to TRBJ2-4; 7 nucleotides line up with TRBD1. Germline V lookup: CDR1 SGHAT, CDR2 FQNNGV. V shed 3 bases, J shed 6 bases, and the junction held 8 bases outside the gene matches. The CDR3 runs to 15 residues. The CDR3 DNA is TGTGCCAGCAGCTTGGGACAGAGGCGAGGAAACATTCAGTACTTC. Protein product: CASSLGQRRGNIQYF.

V and J are TRBV30 and TRBJ2-7; 8 bases line up with TRBD2. This CDR3 region has 13 residues. CDR1 and CDR2 (germline): GTSNPN, SVGIG (reference sequence). V was pared by 2 bases and J by 6 bases, with 6 bases of the junction left unmatched. CDR3 DNA sequence: TGTGCCTGGAGTCTTAGCGGGGCGGGCGAGCAGTACTTC. It encodes CAWSLSGAGEQYF.

Notes on this clone: Other DNA sequences in this sample translate to the same CDR3. V gene TRBV12-5 combines with J gene TRBJ2-7; 11 positions match TRBD2. This CDR3 has 19 amino acids. Germline CDR1 reads LGHNT; CDR2 reads FRNRAP. Germline trimming cut 6 bases from V and 6 bases from J; bases unmatched to any gene: 22. CDR3 sequence: CASGQGGLGIAGGPSEQYF. The DNA of the CDR3 is TGTGCTAGTGGGCAGGGGGGGTTGGGTATAGCGGGAGGGCCGTCCGAGCAGTACTTC.

The chain joins TRBV5-4 to TRBJ2-7; no firm D call. The V gene lost 4 bases and the J gene lost 3 bases, with 8 bases spanning the gap. This CDR3 spans 12 amino acids. CDR1 is SGHNT, CDR2 YYREEE, per germline (reference sequence). For the CDR3, the DNA is TGTGCCAGCAGCCTGTCGAACTACGAGCAGTACTTC. Residues: CASSLSNYEQYF.

The V gene is TRBV10-3, the J gene TRBJ2-2; TRBD2 matches 16 bases. Trimming cost V 6 bases and J 7 bases; bases outside gene matches: 5. The CDR3 totals 16 residues. CDR1 ENHRY and CDR2 SYGVKD come from the germline V gene. Here the CDR3 reads CAISSGLAGGVGELFF. CDR3 DNA: TGTGCCATCAGCTCGGGACTAGCGGGAGGGGTCGGGGAGCTGTTTTTT.

The rearrangement uses TRBV7-9 and TRBJ1-6; 7 bases match TRBD1. The V gene end was trimmed by 2 bases and the J gene end by 9 bases; junction bases not matched to a gene: 10. The length of the CDR3 is 16 residues. Looked up from germline, CDR1 is SEHNR and CDR2 is FQNEAQ (reference sequence). CDR3: CASSLYGQGDGSPLHF. The CDR3 DNA sequence: TGTGCCAGCAGCTTATATGGCCAGGGGGACGGTTCACCCCTCCACTTT.

This chain joins TRBV7-2 and TRBJ2-3; D perhaps matches TRBD2 (7 bases). This CDR3 has 15 amino acids. Germline V gives CDR1 SGHTA, CDR2 FQGNSA. Trimming pared 1 base from V and 5 bases from J, leaving 13 bases between. The CDR3 here is CASSLDGGQGDTQYF. In DNA form, the CDR3 reads TGTGCCAGCAGCTTAGACGGGGGGCAAGGAGATACGCAGTATTTT.

The chain carries TRBV9 and TRBJ2-3; possibly TRBD1 for D (5 bases). Germline CDR1 SGDLS, CDR2 YYNGEE. The CDR3 runs to 13 residues. The V end was cut by 4 bases, the J end by 6 bases, with 12 bases between. In DNA, the CDR3 is TGTGCCAGCAGCAGGGGCCTGGGGGATACGCAGTATTTT. It yields the protein CASSRGLGDTQYF.

The chain links TRBV7-3 to TRBJ1-1; no firm D call. V shed 0 bases and J shed 1 base, with 6 bases lying between them. CDR1 is SGHTA, CDR2 FQGTGA, per germline. This CDR3 comprises 14 residues. CDR3 residues: CASSLTPGNTEAFF. The CDR3 DNA follows: TGTGCCAGCAGCTTAACTCCGGGGAACACTGAAGCTTTCTTT.

As for this clone: As the CDR3 is not closed by the conserved phenylalanine or tryptophan, this likely results from a read error. It is unclear where the CDR3 begins or ends on the DNA, so no DNA is shown, and the CDR3 is as TCRdb lists it. The chain couples TRBV21-1 to TRBJ1-5; the table's D call of TRBD1 was not tested on the DNA. TRBV21-1 is listed as a pseudogene. The CDR3 extends over 10 residues, inclusive of both ends. The CDR3 loop reads CASRGHLHLD.

In this sample, this clone turned up once. The rearrangement links TRBV11-2 to TRBJ2-5; D not certain. Per the germline V gene, CDR1 is SGHAT and CDR2 is FQNNGV. V lost 5 bases and J lost 3, with 10 bases in between. The CDR3 is made up of 13 amino acids. The CDR3 is CASSQGVKETQYF. For the CDR3, the DNA is TGTGCCAGCAGCCAAGGAGTTAAAGAGACCCAGTACTTC.